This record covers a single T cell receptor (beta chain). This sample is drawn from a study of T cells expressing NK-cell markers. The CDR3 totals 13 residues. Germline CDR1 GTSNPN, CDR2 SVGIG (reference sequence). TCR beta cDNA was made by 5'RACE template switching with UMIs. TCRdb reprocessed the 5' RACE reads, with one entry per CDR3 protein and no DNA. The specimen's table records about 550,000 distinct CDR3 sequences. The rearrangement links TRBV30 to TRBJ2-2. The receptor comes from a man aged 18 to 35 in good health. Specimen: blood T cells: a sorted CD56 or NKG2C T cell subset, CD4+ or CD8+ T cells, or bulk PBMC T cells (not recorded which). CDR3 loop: CAWSVDVAGELFF. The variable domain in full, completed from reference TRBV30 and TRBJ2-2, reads SQTIHQWPATLVQPVGSPLSLECTVEGTSNPNLYWYRQAAGRGLQLLFYSVGIGQISSEVPQNLSASRPQDRQFILSSKKLLLSDSGFYLCAWSVDVAGELFFGEGSRLTVL.